The 31 T cell receptor beta chains below all came from one sample that was sequenced in a study of blood T cells in healthy people across ages. Together with a sample-barcoded 5' primer, a J-beta primer mix was included in a second PCR lasting about 6 to 12 cycles. TCRdb re-analysed the 5' RACE reads in MiXCR, keeping a single row per CDR3 protein. This table has around 800,000 distinct CDR3 sequences, around two thirds appearing once. The sample taken for sequencing was blood. These receptors all stem from a man younger than 45 in good health.

The chain couples TRBV2 to TRBJ1-2; D is possibly TRBD1 (5 bases). This CDR3 region has 13 residues. The ends were cut back, 11 bases at V and 8 bases at J, with 21 bases in the middle. Germline V gives CDR1 SNHLY, CDR2 FYNNEI. The CDR3 region is CAGLSSGDGGYTF. In DNA form, the CDR3 reads TGTGCCGGACTGAGTAGCGGGGACGGGGGCTACACCTTC. Full variable domain (outside the CDR3, taken from reference TRBV2 and TRBJ1-2): EPEVTQTPSHQVTQMGQEVILRCVPISNHLYFYWYRQILGQKVEFLVSFYNNEISEKSEIFDDQFSVERPDGSNFTLKIRSTKLEDSAMYFCAGLSSGDGGYTFGSGTRLTVV.

The chain is built from TRBV7-3 and TRBJ1-2; no clear D gene. The CDR3 covers 13 residues. In germline, CDR1 is SGHTA, CDR2 FQGTGA. Trimming cost V 2 bases and J 8 bases, with 12 bases left between them. The CDR3 nucleotides are TGTGCCAGCAGCTTATCGGAGGGATCGGGCTACACCTTC. Amino acid sequence: CASSLSEGSGYTF.

The CDR3 region is CASSKWGSGNNEQFF. The DNA for the CDR3 is TGTGCCAGCAGCAAGTGGGGTAGCGGTAACAATGAGCAGTTCTTC. The chain links TRBV9 to TRBJ2-1; D perhaps matches TRBD2 (6 bases). The CDR3 is made up of 15 amino acids. Trimming stripped 4 bases from V and 5 bases from J, with 16 bases between. Germline loops: CDR1 SGDLS, CDR2 YYNGEE.

The chain joins TRBV12-3 or TRBV12-4 to TRBJ2-3, with D perhaps given as TRBD1 or TRBD2 (5 bases each). This CDR3 region has 16 residues. V was cut by 7 bases and J by 2 bases, with 19 bases left in between. DNA of the CDR3: TGTGCCAGCACTTTTAGGGCAGGGACCGACACAGATACGCAGTATTTT. Translating gives CASTFRAGTDTDTQYF.

V is TRBV6-1 and J is TRBJ2-3, with 8 positions matching TRBD2. Germline trimming cut 1 base from V and 5 bases from J; bases unmatched to any gene: 5. Looked up from germline, CDR1 is MNHNS and CDR2 is SASEGT. The CDR3 loop spans 15 amino acids. CDR3 residues: CASSEGGGHVDTQYF. The CDR3 DNA is TGTGCCAGCAGTGAAGGCGGGGGGCATGTAGATACGCAGTATTTT.

The rearrangement links TRBV9 to TRBJ2-5; D call uncertain. Germline V gene lookup returns CDR1 SGDLS and CDR2 YYNGEE. CDR3 length: 15 residues. Trimming removed 0 bases at V and 2 bases at J, with 11 bases between. The CDR3 region is CASSVGTDSQETQYF. CDR3 nucleotide sequence: TGTGCCAGCAGCGTAGGTACGGATTCGCAAGAGACCCAGTACTTC.

This clonotype was observed at least ten times. The rearrangement uses TRBV20-1 and TRBJ1-2; 9 bases line up with TRBD1. From germline, CDR1 is DFQATT and CDR2 SNEGSKA (reference sequence). Losses at the gene ends were 5 bases for V and 8 bases for J; bases not matched to a gene: 12. The CDR3 is 14 residues long. The CDR3 protein is CSADPGQGMGGYTF. CDR3 nucleotides: TGCAGTGCTGACCCGGGACAGGGTATGGGCGGCTACACCTTC.

The chain carries TRBV28 and TRBJ2-5, with 11 positions matching TRBD2. The germline gives CDR1 MDHEN, CDR2 SYDVKM. The CDR3 contains 18 residues. J lost 0 bases, V lost 5 bases, and 11 bases had no gene match. In nucleotides, the CDR3 is TGTGCCAGCAGTAACCCCCTCGCGACTAGCGGGGACCAAGAGACCCAGTACTTC. This sequence encodes CASSNPLATSGDQETQYF.

This clonotype was recorded a few times. The J gene is TRBJ2-1, the V gene TRBV2; 9 bases fit TRBD1. This CDR3 has 15 amino acids. Germline CDR1 SNHLY, CDR2 FYNNEI. After removal of 5 bases from V and 3 bases from J, the junction contained 5 bases not matched to a gene. CDR3 sequence reads: CASSLPGQGYNEQFF. The CDR3 nucleotides read TGTGCCAGCAGTCTTCCGGGACAGGGCTACAATGAGCAGTTCTTC.

This clonotype was observed a few times. V gene TRBV6-6 combines with J gene TRBJ2-7, with a tentative D call TRBD2 (5 bases). In germline, CDR1 is MNHNY, CDR2 SVGAGI (reference sequence). This CDR3 has 13 amino acids. V was shortened by 2 bases and J by 3 bases, with 8 bases between the two germline ends. The CDR3 DNA reads TGTGCCAGCAGTTACGGTCGGGACTACGAGCAGTACTTC. Protein product: CASSYGRDYEQYF.

J is TRBJ2-5 and V is TRBV7-2; D is perhaps TRBD2 (7 bases). In germline, CDR1 is SGHTA, CDR2 FQGNSA. This CDR3 region has 19 residues. The V end was cut by 5 bases, the J end by 4 bases, with 29 bases between. CDR3 in DNA: TGTGCCAGCAGCGGATTTTCCCTCACGTACGGGGGGCGTCTAGAGACCCAGTACTTC. It translates to CASSGFSLTYGGRLETQYF.

The chain links TRBV9 to TRBJ2-3; D remains unclear. The CDR3 is 14 residues long. The ends were cut back, 0 bases at V and 2 bases at J, with 7 bases in the middle. Germline V gene sequence: CDR1 SGDLS, CDR2 YYNGEE. CDR3 nucleotide sequence: TGTGCCAGCAGCGTAGCTAGTATCACAGATACGCAGTATTTT. Its translation: CASSVASITDTQYF. The variable domain in full, completed from reference TRBV9 and TRBJ2-3, reads DSGVTQTPKHLITATGQRVTLRCSPRSGDLSVYWYQQSLDQGLQFLIQYYNGEERAKGNILERFSAQQFPDLHSELNLSSLELGDSALYFCASSVASITDTQYFGPGTRLTVL.

The chain carries TRBV12-3 or TRBV12-4 and TRBJ2-1; D possibly corresponds to TRBD1 (6 bases). The CDR3 consists of 18 residues. V was trimmed by 5 bases and J by 0 bases, leaving 20 bases between them. CDR3 in DNA: TGTGCCAGCAGTGAGAAAGGGGGACCGTATAGCTCCTACAATGAGCAGTTCTTC. Translating it yields CASSEKGGPYSSYNEQFF.

As to this clonotype: The junction and the germline gene differ at one end; a read error may be behind it. This rearrangement joins TRBV12-3 or TRBV12-4 to TRBJ1-5; 7 bases fit TRBD1. The CDR3 totals 18 residues. CDR3 DNA: TGTGCCAGCAGTTCCGGGACAGTTTCCGACGGTAGCAATCGGCCCCAGCATTTT. Its protein product is CASSSGTVSDGSNRPQHF.

The J gene is TRBJ1-2, the V gene TRBV7-9; D not resolved. V lost 3 bases and J 0 bases, leaving 8 bases between the germline ends. Germline V gene lookup returns CDR1 SEHNR and CDR2 FQNEAQ (reference sequence). The CDR3 length is 14 residues. In DNA form, the CDR3 reads TGTGCCAGCAGCTTTACAGACACTAACTATGGCTACACCTTC. This encodes CASSFTDTNYGYTF.

The rearrangement links TRBV5-1 to TRBJ2-5; D perhaps matches TRBD1 (6 bases). There are 15 residues in the CDR3. The germline V and J ends were trimmed by 3 bases and 1 base, with 13 bases remaining between them. Germline V gives CDR1 SGHRS, CDR2 YFSETQ. CDR3 coding DNA: TGCGCCAGCAGCTCGCGACTGGGGGCCCAAGAGACCCAGTACTTC. Translated: CASSSRLGAQETQYF.

The chain carries TRBV6-5 and TRBJ2-3, with no clear D. CDR1 and CDR2 from the germline V gene are MNHEY and SVGAGI. V was cut by 2 bases and J by 6 bases, with 15 bases left in between. The CDR3 is 15 amino acids. This CDR3 reads CASSYPLWSADTQYF. The CDR3, as DNA: TGTGCCAGCAGTTACCCACTTTGGTCCGCTGATACGCAGTATTTT.

V gene TRBV20-1 combines with J gene TRBJ2-7; 7 nucleotides line up with TRBD1. CDR3 length: 13 residues. The V gene end was trimmed by 2 bases and the J gene end by 5 bases; junction bases not matched to a gene: 6. Germline values: CDR1 DFQATT, CDR2 SNEGSKA (reference sequence). CDR3 coding DNA: TGCAGTGCTAGAATGCAGGGGGTGGACGAGCAGTACTTC. Amino acid sequence: CSARMQGVDEQYF.

This rearrangement joins TRBV28 to TRBJ1-2; D uncertain. V gave up 11 bases and J gave up 5 bases, with 12 bases separating them. The CDR3 has 11 amino acids. Germline V gene data show CDR1 as MDHEN and CDR2 as SYDVKM. In DNA, the CDR3 is TGTGCCGCCAGTGTCCGGTATGGCTACACCTTC. It codes for CAASVRYGYTF.

The J gene is TRBJ2-7, the V gene TRBV4-3, with a possible D match to TRBD2 (5 bases). Germline loops: CDR1 LGHNA, CDR2 YSLEER. The CDR3 has 15 residues. Trimming cost V 4 bases and J 2 bases, with 15 bases left between them. The CDR3 loop is CASSLSLTGTYEQYF. The CDR3 bases are TGCGCCAGCAGCCTATCCCTGACCGGGACCTACGAGCAGTACTTC.

The chain recombines TRBV7-2 with TRBJ2-3, with 14 bases fitting TRBD2. Germline V lookup: CDR1 SGHTA, CDR2 FQGNSA. The CDR3 contains 17 residues. V dropped 8 bases and J dropped 2; count of bases not matched to a gene: 9. CDR3 sequence (DNA): TGTGCCAGCCGCCCAATGGGACTAGCGGGGGACACAGATACGCAGTATTTT. Translation: CASRPMGLAGDTDTQYF.

Remarks on this clonotype: Given a much more abundant clone one base away, this may be a read error. The chain joins TRBV9 to TRBJ2-2; no clear D. Deletions cut 0 bases from V and 2 bases from J, with 8 bases between. This CDR3 has 15 residues. CDR1 is SGDLS and CDR2 is YYNGEE in the germline V gene. CDR3 loop: CASSVAELNTGELFF. The CDR3 DNA is TGTGCCAGCAGCGTAGCGGAACTAAACACCGGGGAGCTGTTTTTT.

This sequence joins TRBV6-5 and TRBJ1-1; 7 bases are a match to TRBD1. The trim removed 0 bases at V and 5 bases at J, leaving 9 bases unmatched. The germline CDR1 and CDR2 sequences are MNHEY and SVGAGI. This CDR3 spans 16 amino acids. DNA for the CDR3: TGTGCCAGCAGTTACTCGCCACAGGGGATAGCTACTGAAGCTTTCTTT. Translation: CASSYSPQGIATEAFF.

The J gene is TRBJ2-7, the V gene TRBV15; 13 bases line up with TRBD2. Germline assignment: CDR1 LNHNV and CDR2 YYDKDF (reference sequence). This CDR3 region has 14 residues. V gave up 3 bases and J gave up 4 bases; unmatched junction bases: 0. The CDR3 sequence: CATSRGLAGYEQYF. The CDR3 DNA is TGTGCCACCAGCAGGGGACTAGCGGGGTACGAGCAGTACTTC.

This clonotype was picked up a small number of times. The chain recombines TRBV6-2 or TRBV6-3 with TRBJ2-1, with 7 bases aligning to TRBD1. Germline V gene sequence: CDR1 MNHEY, CDR2 SVGEGT. The CDR3 spans 18 residues. The V segment lost 2 bases and the J segment 0 bases; nucleotides outside the gene matches: 10. Written as DNA, the CDR3 is TGTGCCAGCAGTTACACCCCCAGACAGGGAAGCTCCTACAATGAGCAGTTCTTC. Encoded protein: CASSYTPRQGSSYNEQFF.

The chain couples TRBV2 to TRBJ2-4; 10 bases are a match to TRBD1. Judging by the DNA end, TRBJ2-7 fits better; the J call may be wrong. In germline, CDR1 is SNHLY, CDR2 FYNNEI. The CDR3 extends over 14 amino acids. CDR3 region: CASRPGQGLREQYF. CDR3 coding DNA: TGTGCCAGCAGGCCGGGACAGGGGCTACGCGAGCAGTACTTC.

The CDR3, as DNA: TGTGCCAGCAGCTTCTCGCCCACAGATACGCAGTATTTT. Translating gives CASSFSPTDTQYF. The V and J genes are TRBV7-9 and TRBJ2-3; D gene unclear. Between the trimmed V and J ends, which lost 3 bases and 2 bases, there was a span of 6 bases. This CDR3 has 13 amino acids. CDR1 is SEHNR, CDR2 FQNEAQ, per germline (reference sequence).

The rearrangement uses TRBV9 and TRBJ2-7; either TRBD1 or TRBD2 may supply D (7 bases each). The J call may be incorrect, as the DNA end agrees better with TRBJ2-4. Germline-derived CDR1 and CDR2 are SGDLS and YYNGEE. CDR3 size: 14 residues. CDR3 residues: CASSGSGGGNIQYF. The CDR3 coding sequence is TGTGCCAGCAGCGGATCAGGGGGGGGGAACATTCAGTACTTC.

The chain carries TRBV6-5 and TRBJ2-4; D is ambiguous. The closer fit of TRBJ2-7 to the DNA end suggests the J call may be wrong. The CDR3 extends over 14 amino acids. The germline CDR1 and CDR2 sequences are MNHEY and SVGAGI. This CDR3 reads CASSYSNTPYEQYF. CDR3 coding DNA: TGTGCCAGCAGTTACTCTAACACCCCTTACGAGCAGTACTTC.

This chain joins TRBV2 and TRBJ1-2, with 8 bases lining up with TRBD1. Germline lookup yields CDR1 SNHLY and CDR2 FYNNEI. Trimming took 5 bases from V and 4 from J; bases not matched to a gene: 6. The CDR3 has 14 residues. CDR3 sequence (DNA): TGTGCCAGCAGTCAGACAGGGGCCGTCTATGGCTACACCTTC. This codes for CASSQTGAVYGYTF.

This CDR3 reads CASSPFGGIEETQYF. CDR3 nucleotide sequence: TGTGCCAGCAGCCCCTTTGGCGGGATAGAAGAGACCCAGTACTTC. This chain joins TRBV4-2 and TRBJ2-5; TRBD2 might be the D (6 bases). CDR1 and CDR2 (germline): LGHNA, YNFKEQ. The CDR3 is 15 residues long. V gave up 4 bases and J gave up 3 bases, with 15 bases separating them.